Detailed here is one TCR beta chain. Its cognate antigen has yet to be identified. Nothing much larger sits one base from this clone, and base qualities are not available. The data derive from a study of blood T cell repertoires in COVID-19 (dated by TCRdb to about 2020). General notes on the study: The collaborator samples originated in the United States, Italy and Spain and spanned the acute and convalescent phases of COVID-19. Nearly every sample came with metadata listing a de-identified subject ID, COVID-19 status, age in years and sex. Subjects who had been exposed to COVID-19, were actively infected with it, or had recovered from it provided the deeply sampled blood TCRbeta repertoires that made up the dataset. The samples were drawn from two sources: the first 160 participants of the ongoing ImmuneRACE study, and 1,254 subjects contributed by 6 global collaborators. The repertoires were made available in a free public database intended to serve as a resource for research on the immune response to SARS-CoV-2. The material from the prospective study consisted of cDNA or gDNA derived from T cells, B-cell-depleted T cells, or PBMCs. Where available, HLA class I and class II types were obtained from metadata supplied by the sample provider rather than from assay-based typing.

Collaborating institutions collected whole blood in K2EDTA tubes following their own protocols. Collaborator samples were shipped for TCRbeta analysis as frozen whole blood, isolated PBMCs, or DNA extracted from either sample type. Overall study results and their limits: The quantity of clinical and demographic metadata differed by source and by participant and was supplied without curation.

Trimming accounts for 4 bases at V and 5 bases at J, while the number of junction bases matched to no gene is 3. The CDR3 has 13 amino acids, counting the end cysteine and phenylalanine. Only the CDR3 DNA is retained, 39 bases long and in frame from the first base. In the germline V gene (reference sequence), CDR1 corresponds to MNHNY and CDR2 to SVGAGI. The immunoSEQ Assay, a bias-controlled multiplex PCR, was used to amplify TCRbeta CDR3 regions from genomic DNA. In the authors' own workflow: Nucleated cell counts per sample were estimated from amplification of reference gene primers within the assay. To quantify the absolute abundance of each unique TCRbeta CDR3 rearrangement, sequence reads were collapsed and filtered. Productive Simpson clonality was computed per sample as the square root of Simpson's diversity index over productive rearrangements. The source is immuneACCESS, and TCRdb retained only in-frame sequences with V and J called. Part of the clones is not carried over; for the studies checked, unresolved V genes explain less than half of this, and the remainder is unexplained. Clone size and the V and J calls come from that table; the DNA yielded D and trimming. Within this sample are hundreds of thousands of clones, with around 86% of them counted one time only. About 3% of the sample is in the top ten clones.

The sequence came from a human donor in a cohort sampled during active COVID-19. The receptor chain draws on TRBV6-6 and TRBJ1-1; the central 8 bases match TRBD1. The sequenced material came from peripheral blood. This receptor has the CDR3 CASSLQGETEAFF. The DNA sequence is given as TGTGCCAGCAGTTTACAGGGGGAGACTGAAGCTTTCTTT.